The T cell receptor delta chain described here comes from a study of gamma-delta chains in newborns, infants, children. Study summary: Innate gammadelta T cells reportedly expand polyclonally right after birth, driven by microbial exposure, per the title.

TCRdb processed the reads again with the CATT caller. Of roughly 3,100 delta-chain clones listed, about 47% were seen once; the top ten hold over 5.5%. J was trimmed by 0 bases and V by 0 bases; bases with no gene match: 21. This CDR3 is 21 amino acids long. Germline assignment: CDR1 NSMFDY and CDR2 ISSIKDK. The rearrangement links TRAV29/DV5 to TRDJ1; 9 bases are shared with TRDD3. This TCR derives from a child who received the measles vaccine. Source material: blood. CDR3 nucleotide sequence: TGTGCAGCAAGCGCGCCTTTACGACTGGGGGACGAAAGGACGTACACCGATAAACTCATCTTT. Translated, it gives CAASAPLRLGDERTYTDKLIF.